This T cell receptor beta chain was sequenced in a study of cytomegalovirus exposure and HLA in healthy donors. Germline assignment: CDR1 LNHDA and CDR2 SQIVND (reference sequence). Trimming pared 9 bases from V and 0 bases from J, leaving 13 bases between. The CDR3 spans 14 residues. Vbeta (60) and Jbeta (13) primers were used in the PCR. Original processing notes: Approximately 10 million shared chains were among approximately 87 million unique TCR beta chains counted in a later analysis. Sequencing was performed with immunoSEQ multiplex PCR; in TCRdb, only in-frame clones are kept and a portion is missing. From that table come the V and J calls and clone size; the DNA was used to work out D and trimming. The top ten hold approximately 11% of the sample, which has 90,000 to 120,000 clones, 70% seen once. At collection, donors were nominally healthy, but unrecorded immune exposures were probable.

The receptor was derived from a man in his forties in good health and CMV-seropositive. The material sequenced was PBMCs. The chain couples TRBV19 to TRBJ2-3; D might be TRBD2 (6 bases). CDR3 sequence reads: CASQSGPSTDTQYF. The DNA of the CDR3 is TGTGCCAGCCAAAGCGGGCCTAGCACAGATACGCAGTATTTT.